These T cell receptor beta chains were read from a single sample in a study of regulatory T cells in long-lasting Graves disease. TCRdb recomputed calls from the multiplex PCR reads with MiXCR, one row per CDR3 protein. The table lists roughly 400,000 distinct CDR3 sequences, 15% of them singletons. This sample was shared with a second study, whose subject was T cells in Graves' hyperthyroidism and ophthalmopathy.

The sample here was peripheral blood mononuclear cells (PBMCs), taken at new diagnosis, from a patient treated with antithyroid drugs. These TCRs come from a woman between 40 and 55 years old with Graves disease. Each CDR3 is given with its conserved first and last residue. Each record gives: clone size, V gene, CDR3 length, D gene, J gene, CDR3 DNA, CDR3 protein. The D gene is left open where the match is weak. Clone size is given for some rows only: seen once, a few or many times, or a class if the clone is expanded.

size: many; V: TRBV5-1; length: 14; D: NA; J: TRBJ2-2; DNA: TGCGCCAGCAGCCTATTGAGACAAGCCGGGGAGCTGTTTTTT; CDR3: CASSLLRQAGELFF
size: many; V: TRBV6-2/TRBV6-3; length: 15; D: NA; J: TRBJ2-7; DNA: TGTGCCAGCAGTTACAATTCGAGGGCAAACTACGAGCAGTACTTC; CDR3: CASSYNSRANYEQYF
size: NA; V: TRBV20-1; length: 14; D: NA; J: TRBJ2-1; DNA: TGCAGTGCTAGAGGTTGGGGGCGAGGCAATGAGCAGTTCTTC; CDR3: CSARGWGRGNEQFF
size: many; V: TRBV5-6; length: 17; D: TRBD1; J: TRBJ1-6; DNA: TGTGCCAGCACCAGAGACAGGGGGAGTCCCTATAATTCACCCCTCCACTTT; CDR3: CASTRDRGSPYNSPLHF
size: many; V: TRBV7-6; length: 15; D: NA; J: TRBJ1-1; DNA: TGTGCCAGCAGCTTAGGGGTAGGGGGGAAGACTGAAGCTTTCTTT; CDR3: CASSLGVGGKTEAFF
size: few; V: TRBV18; length: 15; D: TRBD2; J: TRBJ2-7; DNA: TGTGCCAGCTCACGGGGACTAGCAGAACTATACGAGCAGTACTTC; CDR3: CASSRGLAELYEQYF
size: few; V: TRBV24-1; length: 14; D: NA; J: TRBJ2-1; DNA: TGTGCCACCAGTGTAGGGTCGGTGCCTGGTGAGCAGTTCTTC; CDR3: CATSVGSVPGEQFF
size: many; V: TRBV12-3/TRBV12-4; length: 13; D: TRBD1; J: TRBJ2-5; DNA: TGTGCCAGCAGTCTCGACAGGGAAGAGACCCAGTACTTC; CDR3: CASSLDREETQYF
size: NA; V: TRBV28; length: 18; D: NA; J: TRBJ2-3; DNA: TGTGCCAGCAGTTTTGGAGGGATCCATCTCCGGGGCACAGATACGCAGTATTTT; CDR3: CASSFGGIHLRGTDTQYF
size: few; V: TRBV13; length: 15; D: TRBD1; J: TRBJ1-1; DNA: TGTGCCAGCAGTCTACACAGGACAGGGAAGACTGAAGCTTTCTTT; CDR3: CASSLHRTGKTEAFF
size: many; V: TRBV10-2; length: 14; D: NA; J: TRBJ1-3; DNA: TGCGCCAGCAGAGGACCACAGGCCCAAAACACCATATATTTT; CDR3: CASRGPQAQNTIYF
size: many; V: TRBV30; length: 13; D: TRBD2; J: TRBJ2-1; DNA: TGTGCCTGGAGTGGCCGGGGGGTGGGTGAGCAGTTCTTC; CDR3: CAWSGRGVGEQFF
size: many; V: TRBV5-1; length: 17; D: TRBD1; J: TRBJ2-7; DNA: TGCGCCAGCAGCTTAGGGCCGAGGACAGGGGAGGCCTACGAGCAGTACTTC; CDR3: CASSLGPRTGEAYEQYF
size: NA; V: TRBV4-1; length: 15; D: NA; J: TRBJ1-6; DNA: TGCGCCAGCAGCTTCGGACAGTCCTTTAATTCACCCCTCCACTTT; CDR3: CASSFGQSFNSPLHF
size: NA; V: TRBV18; length: 13; D: NA; J: TRBJ1-2; DNA: TGTGCCAGCTCACAAGGGGGTGCCTATGGCTACACCTTC; CDR3: CASSQGGAYGYTF
size: few; V: TRBV6-2/TRBV6-3; length: 19; D: TRBD1; J: TRBJ2-1; DNA: TGTGCCAGCAGTTACGTCCAGGGGGCTCGGCTAGTCACCTACAATGAGCAGTTCTTC; CDR3: CASSYVQGARLVTYNEQFF
size: many; V: TRBV27; length: 15; D: TRBD1; J: TRBJ2-1; DNA: TGTGCCAGCAGTTTAGACAGGGGCGCCTGGAATGAGCAGTTCTTC; CDR3: CASSLDRGAWNEQFF
size: NA; V: TRBV6-1; length: 18; D: NA; J: TRBJ2-1; DNA: TGTGCCAGCAGTGAAACCTTGAAAGCCGCGAGCTCCTACAATGAGCAGTTCTTC; CDR3: CASSETLKAASSYNEQFF
size: few; V: TRBV3-1; length: 14; D: NA; J: TRBJ2-1; DNA: TGTGCCAGCAGCCAAAGGACGGACTACAATGAGCAGTTCTTC; CDR3: CASSQRTDYNEQFF
size: many; V: TRBV18; length: 14; D: TRBD1; J: TRBJ2-3; DNA: TGTGCCAGCTCGTCAACAGGGGTCACAGATACGCAGTATTTT; CDR3: CASSSTGVTDTQYF
size: many; V: TRBV11-2; length: 16; D: NA; J: TRBJ2-1; DNA: TGTGCCAGCAGCTTAGAACCACCCTCCTACTACAATGAGCAGTTCTTC; CDR3: CASSLEPPSYYNEQFF
size: many; V: TRBV2; length: 17; D: NA; J: TRBJ2-7; DNA: TGTGCCAGCAGTGAAGATGGGCAGGGGCCTATTTCCTACGAGCAGTACTTC; CDR3: CASSEDGQGPISYEQYF